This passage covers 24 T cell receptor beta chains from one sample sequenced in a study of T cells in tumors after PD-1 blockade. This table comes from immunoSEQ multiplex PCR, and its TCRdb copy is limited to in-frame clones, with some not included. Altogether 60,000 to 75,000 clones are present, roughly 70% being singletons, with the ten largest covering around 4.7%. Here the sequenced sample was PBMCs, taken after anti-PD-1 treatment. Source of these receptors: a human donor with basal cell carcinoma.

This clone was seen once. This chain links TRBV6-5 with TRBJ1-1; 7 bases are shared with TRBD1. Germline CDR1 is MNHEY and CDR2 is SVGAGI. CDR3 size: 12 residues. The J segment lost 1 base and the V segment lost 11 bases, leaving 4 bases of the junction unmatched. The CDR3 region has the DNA TGTGCCGGTCACAGGGGGAACACTGAAGCTTTCTTT. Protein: CAGHRGNTEAFF.

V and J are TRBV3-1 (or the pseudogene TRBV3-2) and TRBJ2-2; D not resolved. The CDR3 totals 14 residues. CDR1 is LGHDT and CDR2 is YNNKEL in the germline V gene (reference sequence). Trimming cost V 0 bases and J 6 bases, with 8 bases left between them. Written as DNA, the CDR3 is TGTGCCAGCAGCCAAGACCCGGGCGCCGGGGAGCTGTTTTTT. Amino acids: CASSQDPGAGELFF.

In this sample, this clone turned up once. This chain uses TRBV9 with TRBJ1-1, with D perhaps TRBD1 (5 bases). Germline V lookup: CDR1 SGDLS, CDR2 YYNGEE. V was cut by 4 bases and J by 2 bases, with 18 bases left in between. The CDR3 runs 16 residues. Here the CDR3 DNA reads TGTGCCAGCAGCCCCCGTTTGGGGACCCAAAACACTGAAGCTTTCTTT. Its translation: CASSPRLGTQNTEAFF.

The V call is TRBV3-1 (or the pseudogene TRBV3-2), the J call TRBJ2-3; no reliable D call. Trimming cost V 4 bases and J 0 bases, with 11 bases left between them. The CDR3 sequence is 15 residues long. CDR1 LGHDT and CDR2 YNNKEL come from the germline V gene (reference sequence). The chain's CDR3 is CASSPSQVSTDTQYF. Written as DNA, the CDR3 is TGTGCCAGCAGCCCATCCCAAGTCAGCACAGATACGCAGTATTTT.

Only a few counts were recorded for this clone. CDR3 in DNA: TGTGCCAGCAGCTTAACCAGGGATGTCACCGGGGAGCTGTTTTTT. It encodes CASSLTRDVTGELFF. V is TRBV7-9 and J is TRBJ2-2, with D perhaps matching TRBD1 (5 bases). The CDR3 extends over 15 amino acids. Trimming cost V 2 bases and J 4 bases, with 11 bases left between them. Per germline, CDR1 SEHNR and CDR2 FQNEAQ (reference sequence).

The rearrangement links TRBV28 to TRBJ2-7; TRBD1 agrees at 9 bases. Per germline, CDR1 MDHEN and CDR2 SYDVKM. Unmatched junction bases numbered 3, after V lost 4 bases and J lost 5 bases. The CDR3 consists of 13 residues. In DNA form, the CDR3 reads TGTGCCAGCAGTTCCGGACAGGGGAACGAGCAGTACTTC. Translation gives CASSSGQGNEQYF.

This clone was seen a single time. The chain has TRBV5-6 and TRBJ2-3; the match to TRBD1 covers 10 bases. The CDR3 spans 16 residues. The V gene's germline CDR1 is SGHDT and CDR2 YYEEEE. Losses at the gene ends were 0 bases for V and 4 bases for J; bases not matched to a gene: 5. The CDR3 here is CASSLDRTGGADTQYF. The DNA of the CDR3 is TGTGCCAGCAGCTTGGATCGGACAGGGGGTGCAGATACGCAGTATTTT.

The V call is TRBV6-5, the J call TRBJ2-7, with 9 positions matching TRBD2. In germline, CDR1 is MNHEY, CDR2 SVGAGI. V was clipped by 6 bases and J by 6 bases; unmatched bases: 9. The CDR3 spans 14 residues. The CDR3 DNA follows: TGTGCCAGCAGCGGGGGTCTAGCGGGGACCGAGCAGTACTTC. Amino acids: CASSGGLAGTEQYF.

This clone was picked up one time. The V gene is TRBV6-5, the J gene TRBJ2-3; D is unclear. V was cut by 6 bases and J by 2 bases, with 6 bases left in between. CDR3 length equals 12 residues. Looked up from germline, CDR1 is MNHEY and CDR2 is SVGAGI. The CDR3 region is CASRRVTDTQYF. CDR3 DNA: TGTGCCAGCAGAAGAGTCACAGATACGCAGTATTTT.

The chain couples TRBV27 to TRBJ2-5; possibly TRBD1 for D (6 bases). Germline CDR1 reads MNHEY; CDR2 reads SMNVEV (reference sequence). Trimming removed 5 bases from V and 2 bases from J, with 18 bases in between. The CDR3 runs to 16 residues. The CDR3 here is CASSPRPGGRQETQYF. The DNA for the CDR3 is TGTGCCAGCAGTCCACGCCCTGGGGGCCGGCAAGAGACCCAGTACTTC.

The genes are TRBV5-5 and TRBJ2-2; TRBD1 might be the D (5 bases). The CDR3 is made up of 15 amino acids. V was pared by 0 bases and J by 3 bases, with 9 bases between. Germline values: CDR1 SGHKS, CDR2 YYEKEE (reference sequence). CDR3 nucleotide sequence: TGTGCCAGCAGCTTGGCCGCGACAGACACCGGGGAGCTGTTTTTT. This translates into CASSLAATDTGELFF. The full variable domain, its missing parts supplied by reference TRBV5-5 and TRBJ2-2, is DAGVTQSPTHLIKTRGQQVTLRCSPISGHKSVSWYQQVLGQGPQFIFQYYEKEERGRGNFPDRFSARQFPNYSSELNVNALLLGDSALYLCASSLAATDTGELFFGEGSRLTVL.

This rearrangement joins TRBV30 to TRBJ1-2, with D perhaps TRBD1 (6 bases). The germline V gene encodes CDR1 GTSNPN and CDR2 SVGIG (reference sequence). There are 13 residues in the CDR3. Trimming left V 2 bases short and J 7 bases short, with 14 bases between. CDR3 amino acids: CAWSFQGRGGYTF. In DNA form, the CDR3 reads TGTGCCTGGAGTTTCCAGGGCAGGGGTGGCTACACCTTC. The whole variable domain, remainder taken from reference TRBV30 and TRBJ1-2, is SQTIHQWPATLVQPVGSPLSLECTVEGTSNPNLYWYRQAAGRGLQLLFYSVGIGQISSEVPQNLSASRPQDRQFILSSKKLLLSDSGFYLCAWSFQGRGGYTFGSGTRLTVV.

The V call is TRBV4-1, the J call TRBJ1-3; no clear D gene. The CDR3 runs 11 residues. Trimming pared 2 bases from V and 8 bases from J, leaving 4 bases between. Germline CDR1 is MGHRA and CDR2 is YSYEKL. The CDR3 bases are TGCGCCAGCAGCCAAAGACACACCATATATTTT. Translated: CASSQRHTIYF.

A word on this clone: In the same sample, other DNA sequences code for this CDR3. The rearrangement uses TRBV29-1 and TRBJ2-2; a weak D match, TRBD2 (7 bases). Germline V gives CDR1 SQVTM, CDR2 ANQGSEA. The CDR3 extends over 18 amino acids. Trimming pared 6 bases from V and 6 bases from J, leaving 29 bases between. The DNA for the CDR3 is TGCAGCGTGGGGGAGACCGGGGGCGGGAGTTATGGTGCCGGGGAGCTGTTTTTT. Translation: CSVGETGGGSYGAGELFF.

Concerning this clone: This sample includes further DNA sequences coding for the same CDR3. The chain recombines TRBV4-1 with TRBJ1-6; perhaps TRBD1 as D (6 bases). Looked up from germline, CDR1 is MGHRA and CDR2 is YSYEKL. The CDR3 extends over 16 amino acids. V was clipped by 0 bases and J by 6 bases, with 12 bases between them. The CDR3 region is CASSQERTASNSPLHF. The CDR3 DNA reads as TGCGCCAGCAGCCAAGAGAGGACAGCTTCTAATTCACCCCTCCACTTT.

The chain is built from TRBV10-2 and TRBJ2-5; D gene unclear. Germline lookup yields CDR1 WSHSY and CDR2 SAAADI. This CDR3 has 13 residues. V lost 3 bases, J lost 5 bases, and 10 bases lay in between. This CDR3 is CASSEAIGETQYF. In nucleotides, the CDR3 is TGCGCCAGCAGTGAAGCGATAGGGGAGACCCAGTACTTC.

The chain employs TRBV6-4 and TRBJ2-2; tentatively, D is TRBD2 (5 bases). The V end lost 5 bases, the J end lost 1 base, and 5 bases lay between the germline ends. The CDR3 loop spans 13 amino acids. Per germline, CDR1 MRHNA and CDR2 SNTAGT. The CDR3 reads CASSRGNTGELFF. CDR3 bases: TGTGCCAGCAGTCGGGGGAACACCGGGGAGCTGTTTTTT.

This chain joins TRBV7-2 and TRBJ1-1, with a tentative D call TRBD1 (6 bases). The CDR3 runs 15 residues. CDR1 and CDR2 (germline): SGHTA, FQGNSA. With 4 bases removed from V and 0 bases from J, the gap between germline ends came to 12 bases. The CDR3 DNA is TGTGCCAGCAGCTATGGGACATACATGAACACTGAAGCTTTCTTT. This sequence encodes CASSYGTYMNTEAFF.

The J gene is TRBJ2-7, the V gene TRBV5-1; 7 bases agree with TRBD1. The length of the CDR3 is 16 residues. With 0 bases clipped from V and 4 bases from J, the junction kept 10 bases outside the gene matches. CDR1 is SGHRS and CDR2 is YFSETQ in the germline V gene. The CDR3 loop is CASSLVRGTESYEQYF. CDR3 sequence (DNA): TGCGCCAGCAGCTTGGTTAGGGGGACAGAGTCGTACGAGCAGTACTTC.

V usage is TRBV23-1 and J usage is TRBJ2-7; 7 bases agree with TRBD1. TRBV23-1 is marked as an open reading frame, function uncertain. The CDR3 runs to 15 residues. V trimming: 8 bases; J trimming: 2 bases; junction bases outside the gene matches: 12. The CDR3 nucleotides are TGCGCCAGCTGGTACCCAACAGGGGCCCCCTACGAGCAGTACTTC. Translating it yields CASWYPTGAPYEQYF.

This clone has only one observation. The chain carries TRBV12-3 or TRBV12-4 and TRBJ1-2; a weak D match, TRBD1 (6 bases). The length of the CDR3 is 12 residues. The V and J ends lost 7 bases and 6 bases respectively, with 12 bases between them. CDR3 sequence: CASNRGADGYTF. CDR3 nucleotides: TGTGCCAGCAATCGGGGGGCGGATGGCTACACCTTC.

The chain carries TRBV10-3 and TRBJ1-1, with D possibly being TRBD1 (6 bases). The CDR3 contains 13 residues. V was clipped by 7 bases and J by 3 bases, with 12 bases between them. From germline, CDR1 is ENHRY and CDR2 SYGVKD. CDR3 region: CAIKDRWDTEAFF. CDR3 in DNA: TGTGCCATCAAAGACAGGTGGGACACTGAAGCTTTCTTT.

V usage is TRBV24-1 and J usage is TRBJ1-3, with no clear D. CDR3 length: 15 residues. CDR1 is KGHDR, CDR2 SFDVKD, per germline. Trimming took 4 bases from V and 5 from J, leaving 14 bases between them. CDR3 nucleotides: TGTGCCACCAGTGAGGGAAGGTTTGGACGAAACACCATATATTTT. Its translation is CATSEGRFGRNTIYF.

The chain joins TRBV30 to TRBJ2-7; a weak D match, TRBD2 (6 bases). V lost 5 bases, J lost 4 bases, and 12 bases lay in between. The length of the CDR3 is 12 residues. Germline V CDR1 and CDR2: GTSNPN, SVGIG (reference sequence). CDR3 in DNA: TGTGCCTGGGGCGAGGGGACTTACGAGCAGTACTTC. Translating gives CAWGEGTYEQYF. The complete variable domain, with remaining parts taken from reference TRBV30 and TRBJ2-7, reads SQTIHQWPATLVQPVGSPLSLECTVEGTSNPNLYWYRQAAGRGLQLLFYSVGIGQISSEVPQNLSASRPQDRQFILSSKKLLLSDSGFYLCAWGEGTYEQYFGPGTRLTVT.